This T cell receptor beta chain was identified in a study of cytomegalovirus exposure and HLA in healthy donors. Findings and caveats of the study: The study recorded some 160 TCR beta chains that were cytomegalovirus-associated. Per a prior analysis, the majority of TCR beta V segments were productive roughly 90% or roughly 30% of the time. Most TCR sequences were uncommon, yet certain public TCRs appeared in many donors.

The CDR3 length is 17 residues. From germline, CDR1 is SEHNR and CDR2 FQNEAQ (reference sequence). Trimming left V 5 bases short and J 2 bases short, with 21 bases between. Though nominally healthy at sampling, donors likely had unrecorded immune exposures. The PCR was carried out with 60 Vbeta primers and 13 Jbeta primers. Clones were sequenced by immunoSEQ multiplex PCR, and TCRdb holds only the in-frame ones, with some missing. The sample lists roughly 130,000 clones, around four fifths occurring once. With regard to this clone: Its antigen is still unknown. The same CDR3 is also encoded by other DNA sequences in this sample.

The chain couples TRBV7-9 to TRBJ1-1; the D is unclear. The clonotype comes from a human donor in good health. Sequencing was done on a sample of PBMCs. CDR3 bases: TGTGCCAGCAGCCACCCGAGAGGTGGACTCCCAAACACTGAAGCTTTCTTT. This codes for CASSHPRGGLPNTEAFF.